The rows below give T cell receptor beta chains drawn from one sample of a study of blood T cells in healthy people across ages. TCRdb used MiXCR to reprocess the 5' RACE reads, holding one entry per CDR3 protein. This sample has 900,000 to 950,000 distinct CDR3 sequences, with roughly 28% found just once. The data were also submitted as part of a second study, on T cells of mothers and their children.

The sequenced material came from blood. These receptors originate from a woman aged 40 to 49 in good health. The CDR3 runs from the conserved cysteine through the conserved F or W.

v_gene	CDR3aa
TRBV5-6	CASSFGTPRGQYF
TRBV28	CASSPPRGNSPLHF
TRBV18	CVSSPPGIYNSPLHF
TRBV7-2	CASSFQGYDYTF
TRBV12-3/TRBV12-4	CASRSGQGHTEAFF
TRBV5-6	CASSWRAALSYEQYF
TRBV27	CASSRGGQGLYGYTF
TRBV29-1	CSAAPTGSITDTQYF
TRBV24-1	CATSVPGQGTDTQYF
TRBV5-1	CASSRTSGFTDTQYF
TRBV11-2	CASSLRGHESGNTIYF
TRBV20-1	CSARASGGEGEQYF
TRBV4-2	CASSQPRGRTYEQYF
TRBV7-2	CASSLASVRLTGGSTDTQYF
TRBV5-1	CASRRRPQETQYF
TRBV20-1	CSATDRGRSSYNSPLHF
TRBV12-5	CASGSDAGAEQYF
TRBV25-1	CASSESGGAVEGYTF
TRBV7-9	CASQGDVGNQPQHF
TRBV9	CASSARQGADTEAFF
TRBV3-1	CASSQRGGGSGENIQYF
TRBV6-5	CASSYGNRGNSGANVLTF
TRBV12-3/TRBV12-4	CASSLGPTSRTEAFF
TRBV28	CASIKTGDYGYTF